The 5 T cell receptor beta chains given below trace back to one sample, sequenced in a study of CD8+CD57+ T cells in acquired aplastic anemia. CDR3 and TCR beta VDJ profiling relied on genomic DNA as the template. TCRdb reprocessed the reads via MiXCR and lists one record per CDR3 protein. The table shows about 150,000 distinct CDR3 sequences, with 40% to 65% occurring only once. Individuals selected for sequencing had exhibited CD8+CD57+ cell expansion on flow cytometry. The sample taken for sequencing was sorted CD4+, CD8+, or CD8+CD57+ T cells (not recorded which) from PBMCs. Receptors originate from a human donor with aplastic anemia.

The V call is TRBV24-1, the J call TRBJ2-3; D is undetermined. Trimming took off 5 bases at V and 7 bases at J, with 6 bases between the two ends. Germline V gene lookup returns CDR1 KGHDR and CDR2 SFDVKD. This CDR3 comprises 11 residues. CDR3 region: CATSVEHTQYF. Written as DNA, the CDR3 is TGTGCCACCAGTGTCGAACATACGCAGTATTTT.

Many counts were recorded for this clonotype. This CDR3 is CASSLAGGQGRSNQPQHF. In nucleotides, the CDR3 is TGTGCCAGCAGCTTAGCGGGCGGACAGGGGAGAAGCAATCAGCCCCAGCATTTT. The chain carries TRBV7-9 and TRBJ1-5, with TRBD1 identical over 9 bases. V shed 0 bases, J shed 1 base, and the junction held 7 bases outside the gene matches. Germline CDR1 SEHNR, CDR2 FQNEAQ (reference sequence). CDR3 length: 18 amino acids.

This sequence joins TRBV19 and TRBJ2-7, with 9 bases fitting TRBD1. The CDR3 extends over 14 amino acids. Looked up from germline, CDR1 is LNHDA and CDR2 is SQIVND (reference sequence). Trimming at V came to 1 base and at J to 3 bases, leaving 1 base not matched to a gene. The CDR3 nucleotides read TGTGCCAGTAGTATAGGGACAGGGGTCTACGAGCAGTACTTC. The encoded protein is CASSIGTGVYEQYF.

J is TRBJ1-1 and V is TRBV12-3 or TRBV12-4, with D tentatively TRBD1 (6 bases). V was trimmed by 6 bases and J by 4 bases, leaving 15 bases between them. The CDR3 contains 14 residues. The CDR3 DNA is TGTGCCAGCAGATCTAACAGGGTGGGCACTGAAGCTTTCTTT. Amino acid sequence: CASRSNRVGTEAFF.

As to this clonotype: At one end the junction does not follow the germline gene, possibly because of a read error. The CDR3 loop reads CASSYSSRTVRDQHRGAVF. CDR3 coding DNA: TGTGCCAGCAGTTACTCGAGCCGGACAGTCCGGGACCAACACCGGGGAGCTGTTTTT. The rearrangement links TRBV6-2 or TRBV6-3 to TRBJ2-2; a weak D match, TRBD1 (6 bases). Per germline, CDR1 MNHEY and CDR2 SVGEGT. The CDR3 is made up of 19 amino acids.